The 30 T cell receptor beta chains below all came from one sample that was sequenced in a study of shared clonotypes between healthy human individuals. Method: immunoSEQ multiplex PCR; TCRdb's copy keeps in-frame clones and lacks some. Of 950,000 to 1,100,000 clones in the sample, 65% to 75% were seen once. Sequencing input: memory CD4+ T cells sorted from blood. As for subset: CD45RA-negative fraction. These receptors all stem from a man aged 18 to 30 in good health.

The V gene is TRBV9, the J gene TRBJ2-1; 7 bases match TRBD2. The V gene's germline CDR1 is SGDLS and CDR2 YYNGEE. The CDR3 runs to 13 residues. The ends lost 3 bases at V and 10 bases at J; junction bases unmatched: 7. For the CDR3, the DNA is TGTGCCAGCAGCGCCGTTTTCGGGGGGGAGCAGTTCTTC. This encodes CASSAVFGGEQFF.

This chain links TRBV7-9 with TRBJ2-7; no definite D call. The germline V gene has CDR1 SEHNR and CDR2 FQNEAQ (reference sequence). This CDR3 has 13 residues. V was cut by 1 base and J by 1 base, with 5 bases left in between. CDR3 in DNA: TGTGCCAGCAGCTTAGTGCCGTCCTACGAGCAGTACTTC. Residues: CASSLVPSYEQYF.

This sequence joins TRBV11-3 and TRBJ2-2, with 13 nucleotides matching TRBD2. Germline V lookup: CDR1 SGHNT, CDR2 YENEEA. The CDR3 runs 17 residues. Germline trimming cut 8 bases from V and 4 bases from J; bases unmatched to any gene: 10. The CDR3 DNA is TGTGCCAGCGGGGGGACTAGCGGGACATATGGCACCGGGGAGCTGTTTTTT. Residues: CASGGTSGTYGTGELFF.

J is TRBJ1-2 and V is TRBV6-5, with 7 bases identical to TRBD1. The V gene end was trimmed by 6 bases and the J gene end by 5 bases; junction bases not matched to a gene: 12. Germline assignment: CDR1 MNHEY and CDR2 SVGAGI. The CDR3 covers 15 residues. The CDR3 here is CASSYTIGTAYGYTF. The CDR3 DNA reads TGTGCCAGCAGCTATACAATCGGGACAGCTTATGGCTACACCTTC.

CDR3 region: CASSFYGGPHNQPQHF. As DNA, the CDR3 is TGTGCCAGCAGCTTCTATGGGGGGCCCCACAATCAGCCCCAGCATTTT. This sequence joins TRBV5-8 and TRBJ1-5, with TRBD1 as a possible D gene (6 bases). The CDR3 loop spans 16 amino acids. Trimming removed 2 bases from V and 3 bases from J, with 15 bases in between. Germline CDR1 SGHTS, CDR2 YDEGEE.

V and J are TRBV6-6 and TRBJ1-5, with D possibly matching TRBD1 (6 bases). This CDR3 region has 15 residues. Trimming took off 7 bases at V and 7 bases at J, with 20 bases between the two ends. From germline, CDR1 is MNHNY and CDR2 SVGAGI (reference sequence). This CDR3 is CASILHGGGGQPQHF. As DNA, the CDR3 is TGTGCCAGCATCCTTCACGGGGGGGGCGGGCAGCCCCAGCATTTT.

This clone was observed many times. The chain links TRBV5-8 to TRBJ2-7, with TRBD2 matching over 9 bases. Trimming cost V 2 bases and J 3 bases; bases outside gene matches: 9. Per the germline V gene, CDR1 is SGHTS and CDR2 is YDEGEE. The CDR3 has 16 amino acids. The CDR3 DNA follows: TGTGCCAGCAGCTTAACCGGGACTAGCCCTTTCTACGAGCAGTACTTC. Translating gives CASSLTGTSPFYEQYF.

The rearrangement uses TRBV30 and TRBJ1-3; D is unclear. Germline CDR1 and CDR2: GTSNPN and SVGIG (reference sequence). This CDR3 comprises 15 residues. V lost 0 bases and J 0 bases, leaving 9 bases between the germline ends. The CDR3 DNA is TGTGCCTGGAGTGTAGGCGGGAGCTCTGGAAACACCATATATTTT. Translated: CAWSVGGSSGNTIYF.

The chain is built from TRBV18 and TRBJ2-7, with 7 bases lining up with TRBD1. Unmatched junction bases numbered 6, after V lost 2 bases and J lost 2 bases. CDR1 is KGHSH, CDR2 LQKENI, per germline. CDR3 size: 15 residues. The CDR3 protein is CASSPGQALTYEQYF. Written as DNA, the CDR3 is TGTGCCAGCTCACCAGGACAGGCACTAACCTACGAGCAGTACTTC.

The CDR3 spells CASSAITGETSEAFF. The CDR3 DNA reads as TGTGCCAGCAGCGCTATAACAGGGGAAACTTCTGAAGCTTTCTTT. The genes are TRBV6-1 and TRBJ1-1; 7 bases are a match to TRBD1. Germline values: CDR1 MNHNS, CDR2 SASEGT. The trim removed 6 bases at V and 6 bases at J, leaving 13 bases unmatched. CDR3 size: 15 residues.

V usage is TRBV11-3 and J usage is TRBJ2-7, with a tentative D call TRBD2 (6 bases). V lost 5 bases, J lost 3 bases, and 20 bases lay in between. Germline V gene sequence: CDR1 SGHNT, CDR2 YENEEA. This CDR3 has 16 residues. CDR3 sequence: CASSPGRWEDDYEQYF. CDR3 nucleotides: TGTGCCAGCAGCCCCGGCCGTTGGGAGGATGACTACGAGCAGTACTTC.

The chain has TRBV6-6 and TRBJ2-2; D call uncertain. Per germline, CDR1 MNHNY and CDR2 SVGAGI (reference sequence). The CDR3 is 15 amino acids. With 5 bases removed from V and 0 bases from J, the gap between germline ends came to 10 bases. The CDR3, as DNA: TGTGCCAGCAGTCAGGATTCCGCGAACACCGGGGAGCTGTTTTTT. Translating it yields CASSQDSANTGELFF.

This clone was seen only a few times. The genes are TRBV5-5 and TRBJ1-6; 9 bases are a match to TRBD1. From germline, CDR1 is SGHKS and CDR2 YYEKEE (reference sequence). J lost 9 bases, V lost 0 bases, and 1 base had no gene match. CDR3 length: 14 residues. CDR3 in DNA: TGTGCCAGCAGCTTGGACAGGGGGCGTTCACCCCTCCACTTT. It encodes CASSLDRGRSPLHF.

With respect to this clone: The same CDR3 also results from other DNA sequences found in this sample. The chain carries TRBV19 and TRBJ2-1, with a weak D call TRBD2 (5 bases). The V gene's germline CDR1 is LNHDA and CDR2 SQIVND (reference sequence). The CDR3 consists of 15 residues. Trimming took 1 base from V and 4 from J, leaving 11 bases between them. The CDR3 protein is CASSIGLAPYNEQFF. CDR3 DNA: TGTGCCAGTAGTATAGGGCTAGCCCCTTACAATGAGCAGTTCTTC.

The chain joins TRBV30 to TRBJ2-7; D might be TRBD2 (6 bases). The V gene lost 6 bases and the J gene lost 9 bases, with 21 bases spanning the gap. The germline CDR1 and CDR2 sequences are GTSNPN and SVGIG (reference sequence). The length of the CDR3 is 13 residues. The CDR3 here is CACHPPGVIGQYF. CDR3 bases: TGTGCCTGTCACCCACCGGGGGTCATCGGGCAGTACTTC.

The chain uses TRBV6-5 and TRBJ2-5; maybe TRBD2 (6 bases). Germline V CDR1 and CDR2: MNHEY, SVGAGI. Trimming left V 6 bases short and J 5 bases short, with 16 bases between. The CDR3 length is 14 residues. In DNA, the CDR3 is TGTGCCAGCAGCCCCGGCCCAGGGAGGGAGACCCAGTACTTC. Protein product: CASSPGPGRETQYF.

This clone was observed a few times. V usage is TRBV7-8 and J usage is TRBJ1-2, with D perhaps matching TRBD1 (5 bases). Germline V gives CDR1 SGHVS, CDR2 FQNEAQ. Trimming removed 1 base from V and 7 bases from J, with 10 bases in between. There are 13 residues in the CDR3. CDR3 bases: TGTGCCAGCAGCTTAGGGGGACGTAGTGGCTACACCTTC. Translated, it gives CASSLGGRSGYTF. Full variable domain (outside the CDR3, taken from reference TRBV7-8 and TRBJ1-2): GAGVSQSPRYKVAKRGQDVALRCDPISGHVSLFWYQQALGQGPEFLTYFQNEAQLDKSGLPSDRFFAERPEGSVSTLKIQRTQQEDSAVYLCASSLGGRSGYTFGSGTRLTVV.

V and J are TRBV2 and TRBJ1-2; maybe TRBD1 (6 bases). Germline CDR1 is SNHLY and CDR2 is FYNNEI. V lost 3 bases and J lost 4, with 12 bases in between. The CDR3 has 14 residues. The CDR3 reads CASSESRGGYGYTF. As DNA, the CDR3 is TGTGCCAGCAGTGAGAGCAGGGGCGGCTATGGCTACACCTTC.

The rearrangement joins TRBV6-1 to TRBJ2-5; the match to TRBD2 covers 8 bases. Germline CDR1 and CDR2: MNHNS and SASEGT. The CDR3 is 13 amino acids. With V trimmed by 8 bases and J by 4 bases, 6 bases remained unmatched. The DNA of the CDR3 is TGTGCCAGCCGAGCGGGGGTCGGAGAGACCCAGTACTTC. Its translation is CASRAGVGETQYF.

The chain uses TRBV7-2 and TRBJ2-7; 7 bases line up with TRBD1. Per the germline V gene, CDR1 is SGHTA and CDR2 is FQGNSA. J gave up 5 bases and V 3 bases, and 10 bases lay outside the gene matches. The CDR3 loop spans 15 amino acids. CDR3 nucleotide sequence: TGTGCCAGCAGCTTCCGACAGGGAAAAAGCAACGAGCAGTACTTC. This sequence encodes CASSFRQGKSNEQYF. Complete variable domain (other parts from reference TRBV7-2 and TRBJ2-7): GAGVSQSPSNKVTEKGKDVELRCDPISGHTALYWYRQSLGQGLEFLIYFQGNSAPDKSGLPSDRFSAERTGGSVSTLTIQRTQQEDSAVYLCASSFRQGKSNEQYFGPGTRLTVT.

To note about this clone: At one end, the junction sequence differs from germline, possibly due to a read error. The chain couples TRBV7-7 to TRBJ2-2, with 7 bases that match TRBD1. This CDR3 region has 16 residues. From germline, CDR1 is SSHAT and CDR2 FNYEAQ (reference sequence). The CDR3 protein is CASSPNTGVNTGELFF. The CDR3 region has the DNA TGTGCTAGCAGCCCAAATACAGGGGTAAACACCGGGGAGCTGTTTTTT.

This clone was seen ten or more times. This chain joins TRBV11-3 and TRBJ2-5; TRBD2 might be the D (5 bases). Trimming shortened V by 3 bases and J by 4 bases, and 9 bases separated the two germline ends. The CDR3 length is 13 residues. The germline gives CDR1 SGHNT, CDR2 YENEEA. The CDR3: CASSLRVGETQYF. The DNA for the CDR3 is TGTGCCAGCAGCTTGAGGGTAGGAGAGACCCAGTACTTC.

This clone was observed a handful of times. The chain has TRBV11-2 and TRBJ2-7; D is ambiguous. The CDR3 covers 16 residues. CDR1 is SGHAT and CDR2 is FQNNGV in the germline V gene. V lost 0 bases and J 2 bases, leaving 14 bases between the germline ends. CDR3 sequence: CASSLDYPRGTYEQYF. As DNA, the CDR3 is TGTGCCAGCAGCTTAGATTATCCCCGTGGGACCTACGAGCAGTACTTC.

This sequence joins TRBV15 and TRBJ2-5, with D perhaps TRBD2 (6 bases). V was shortened by 3 bases and J by 5 bases, with 13 bases between the two germline ends. This CDR3 region has 14 residues. Germline V gene data show CDR1 as LNHNV and CDR2 as YYDKDF (reference sequence). CDR3 DNA sequence: TGTGCCACCAGCAGTGGGGGGACGGGTGAGACCCAGTACTTC. Amino acid sequence: CATSSGGTGETQYF.

The chain couples TRBV6-1 to TRBJ2-7, with 8 bases that match TRBD1. Germline V lookup: CDR1 MNHNS, CDR2 SASEGT. The CDR3 consists of 15 residues. The V gene end was trimmed by 7 bases and the J gene end by 2 bases; junction bases not matched to a gene: 10. Written as DNA, the CDR3 is TGTGCCAGCACCTCATTCGGACAGGGAACCTACGAGCAGTACTTC. Translating it yields CASTSFGQGTYEQYF.

In this sample, this clone turned up many times. As DNA, the CDR3 is TGTGCCAGCAGTCCCTTCAGGGCAGCCAAAAACATTCAGTACTTC. This gives the protein CASSPFRAAKNIQYF. This chain connects TRBV27 to TRBJ2-4, with a possible D match to TRBD1 (5 bases). Trimming shortened V by 5 bases and J by 0 bases, and 11 bases separated the two germline ends. From germline, CDR1 is MNHEY and CDR2 SMNVEV (reference sequence). This CDR3 region has 15 residues.

J is TRBJ2-7 and V is TRBV4-1; D is possibly TRBD2 (7 bases). V lost 0 bases, J lost 3 bases, and 12 bases lay in between. The CDR3 extends over 15 amino acids. Germline-derived CDR1 and CDR2 are MGHRA and YSYEKL. CDR3 amino acids: CASSQEAGAHYEQYF. Here the CDR3 DNA reads TGCGCCAGCAGCCAAGAGGCGGGGGCCCACTACGAGCAGTACTTC.

The gene calls are TRBV30 and TRBJ1-6, with TRBD1 matching 9 bases. The CDR3 loop spans 13 amino acids. The ends lost 5 bases at V and 10 bases at J; junction bases unmatched: 6. Germline CDR1 GTSNPN, CDR2 SVGIG (reference sequence). The CDR3 loop is CAWGGQGRSPLHF. CDR3 DNA sequence: TGTGCCTGGGGGGGACAGGGAAGGTCACCCCTCCACTTT.

DNA for the CDR3: TGTGCCAGCAGCCCAAACTGGGCTATAGCCAAAAACATTCAGTACTTC. Protein sequence: CASSPNWAIAKNIQYF. The chain carries TRBV11-2 and TRBJ2-4; D call uncertain. The CDR3 totals 16 residues. Germline CDR1 and CDR2: SGHAT and FQNNGV. Deletions cut 5 bases from V and 0 bases from J, with 14 bases between.

The J gene is TRBJ2-7, the V gene TRBV7-2; 8 bases are shared with TRBD2. With 3 bases clipped from V and 0 bases from J, the junction kept 7 bases outside the gene matches. CDR1 is SGHTA, CDR2 FQGNSA, per germline. This CDR3 spans 16 amino acids. The CDR3: CASSFSPSGRSYEQYF. In DNA form, the CDR3 reads TGTGCCAGCAGCTTCTCCCCTAGCGGGCGCTCCTACGAGCAGTACTTC.